Here is one TCR beta chain with its context. This clone appeared a few times. No cognate antigen has been identified for it. No base quality information exists; no much larger clone differs at one position. The sample is drawn from a study of blood T cell repertoires in COVID-19 (dated by TCRdb to the early 2020s). Background for the entire study: Samples covering the acute and convalescent phases of COVID-19 were provided by collaborators in the United States, Italy and Spain. Where HLA class I and class II types were available, the types were taken from metadata supplied by the sample provider, not from assay-based typing. The dataset comprised deeply sampled blood TCRbeta repertoires from subjects exposed to, actively infected with, or recovered from COVID-19. The repertoires were released in a freely available public database meant as a resource for research on the immune response to SARS-CoV-2. The material from the prospective study consisted of cDNA or gDNA derived from T cells, B-cell-depleted T cells, or PBMCs. Sample metadata almost always included a de-identified subject ID, COVID-19 status, age in years and sex. The samples were drawn from the first 160 participants of the ongoing ImmuneRACE study and from more than 1,000 subjects provided by 6 global collaborators. Points the paper makes about the study in general: The amount of clinical and demographic metadata varied by source and participant and was provided uncurated.

The collaborating institutions used their own protocols to collect whole blood in K2EDTA tubes. For TCRbeta analysis, collaborator samples were shipped as frozen whole blood, as isolated PBMCs, or as DNA extracted from either sample type. Taken from the germline V gene, the CDR1 and CDR2 loops are SGHTA and FQGTGA. The CDR3 covers 14 residues, taking in both the cysteine and the phenylalanine. The sequence is cut down to CDR3 DNA, 42 bases in frame from base 1. V and J are trimmed by 6 bases and 4 bases, and the gene matches miss 6 bases of the junction. TCRbeta CDR3 regions were amplified from genomic DNA by means of the immunoSEQ Assay, a bias-controlled multiplex PCR. The paper's processing steps were these. The number of nucleated cells in each sample was estimated by amplification of reference gene primers within the assay. To quantify the absolute abundance of each unique TCRbeta CDR3 rearrangement, sequence reads were collapsed and filtered. For each sample, productive Simpson clonality was calculated by taking the square root of Simpson's diversity index across productive rearrangements. TCRdb carries this immuneACCESS record with in-frame sequences only. Its versions omit some clonotypes, under half of them owing to an unresolved V gene in the studies checked, with the rest unexplained. Clone size and V and J calls were adopted from that table, with D and trimming inferred from the DNA. This sample is represented by roughly 120,000 clones; about 84% of them were singletons. The top ten clones comprise 1.5% to 1.8% of the sample.

Sequenced material: peripheral blood. This TCR was recovered from a man over 45 with acute or convalescent COVID-19. The rearranged chain carries TRBV7-3 and TRBJ2-3; TRBD2 aligns with 8 central bases. The DNA sequence is TGTGCCAGCAGTCCGGGGGGGCCATCAGATACGCAGTATTTT. Its protein is CASSPGGPSDTQYF.